The following is a T cell receptor (beta chain) sequence with its context. This clone was detected only a few times. This clone's antigen is unknown. There are no base qualities to consult, and no much larger clone falls within one base. Libraries were made using the immunoSEQ multiplex PCR assay. RNA was extracted from all samples and reverse transcribed into cDNA as template for TCR sequencing. SuperScript III was used to make first-strand cDNA, primed with a 2:1 mix of oligo-dT and random hexamers. Amplification bias was assessed with a synthetic immune receptor repertoire, and residual bias was removed computationally. From the authors' description of their analysis: Raw reads were preprocessed to remove errors, and CDR3 was defined according to IMGT conventions as the region from the conserved cysteine to phenylalanine. Clonality was computed as 1 minus the Shannon entropy, with the entropy normalized by log2 of the number of productive unique TCRs. CD4 or CD8 identity of scalp clones was inferred by cross-referencing scalp TCRbeta sequences with sorted blood CD4 and CD8 repertoires. TCRdb stores this immuneACCESS table with in-frame sequences only. Part of the clones is absent; in the studies checked, under half of the shortfall reflects unresolved V genes, and no reason is known for the rest. For V, J and clone size, that table is used; D and trimming come from the DNA. Across this sample there are some 220,000 clones, with roughly 56% seen only once. The ten largest clones represent 1.6% of the sample.

The data originate from a study of CD8+ T cells in alopecia areata (dated by TCRdb to between 2017 and 2018). Background on the whole study: Treated patients were enrolled in an open-label pilot trial of oral tofacitinib at 5 to 10 mg twice daily for moderate-to-severe alopecia areata. Tofacitinib was given for 6 to 18 months, followed by 6 months of follow-up off drug to assess delayed response and recurrence. In treated patients, disease severity was measured using the SALT score, which gives the percentage of scalp surface area affected. High-throughput TCRbeta sequencing was used to examine T cell clonal expansion in alopecia areata in both the C3H/HeJ mouse model and human patients. Scalp tissue and sorted CD4+ and CD8+ peripheral blood T cells from patchy and totalis/universalis alopecia areata patients and from healthy controls were covered by human TCRbeta sequencing. Tofacitinib-treated patients had biopsies at baseline and at 4 and 24 weeks of treatment, with a later scalp biopsy in several patients. Scalp clonality was compared among normal scalp (n=4), patchy alopecia areata scalp (n=8), and alopecia totalis/universalis scalp (n=8). The RNA source kit depended on sample type: the PAXgene miRNA kit for fixed scalp, the miRNeasy kit for PBMCs, and the RNeasy kit for mouse skin. TCRbeta CDR3 regions were amplified by immunoSEQ multiplex PCR with 35 Vbeta forward and 13 Jbeta reverse primers. Results and caveats for the whole study, not just this receptor: Higher clonality and more expanded CD8+ clones were observed in lesional scalp than in normal scalp, particularly in alopecia totalis/universalis, a finding suggestive of antigenic drive. During tofacitinib treatment, many expanded lesional clones remained in scalp and blood, and this persistence may partly explain relapse after treatment is stopped. Because the treated cohort was small and had only one nonresponder, larger studies are needed to examine links between baseline CD8+ expansion and response. Scalp clonality and the number of expanded CD8+ clones among the top 100 scalp clones were significantly decreased by tofacitinib. Compared with mice, TCR sequences shared between patients were less clear, possibly partly because of HLA diversity across the patient population. Scalp TCR repertoire analysis is complicated because resident alphabeta T cells in normal human skin are also sequenced, whereas mouse skin is dominated by gammadelta T cells.

CDR1 is given as GTSNPN and CDR2 as SVGIG, both from the germline V gene (reference sequence). V lost 0 bases and J lost 7 bases; the stretch between them is 13 bases long. The CDR3 numbers 15 residues from cysteine through phenylalanine. The retained sequence is limited to the CDR3, 45 bases, with the frame set at the first base. The sample's time point label is to be understood as: less than five weeks on oral tofacitinib. The sample's treatment or condition label, in plain terms: oral pan-JAK inhibitor, 5-10 mg twice daily. Lesional scalp punch biopsies and peripheral blood were obtained from alopecia areata patients. PBMCs were separated by density centrifugation and stained for CD3, CD4 and CD8, after which CD4+ and CD8+ T cells were sorted on a FACSAria.

The sequence was collected from a human donor with alopecia areata. Sequenced material: CD4+ T cells sorted from blood, taken at week 4, from a patient treated with tofacitinib. The V gene is TRBV30 and the J gene is TRBJ1-6, with the D gene too uncertain to name. The bases read TGTGCCTGGAGTGTAGGACCGCTGGGGAATTCACCCCTCCACTTT. It is translated as CAWSVGPLGNSPLHF.